Sequencing of this T cell receptor beta chain was carried out in a study of cytotoxic CD8 clonotypes in ibrutinib-treated CLL. Study-wide background: Sequenced samples delivered averages of around 250,000 productive templates and roughly 100,000 productive rearrangements. Study outcomes and limitations: Under therapy, public clonotypes either contracted or stayed stable, and they were uncommon. While tracking circulating CD8+ T-cell counts, baseline clonality exceeded that of age-matched healthy donors. Sustained-remission and progressing patients were not sampled at matched times.

The count of this clone is one. What it binds is unknown. Relative to the germline gene, one junction end is altered; a read error may explain this. Sequenced by immunoSEQ multiplex PCR; TCRdb stores in-frame clones only, minus some. Here the sample spans about 30,000 clones, roughly 60% being singletons. The source is a human donor with chronic lymphocytic leukemia. The source was PBMCs, collected before ibrutinib treatment.

The CDR3 region has the DNA TGTGCCAGCACCTTAGCGGGGGTCAACACCGGGGAGCTGTTTTTT. This gives the protein CASTLAGVNTGELFF. The V gene is TRBV7-9, the J gene TRBJ2-2; 9 nucleotides line up with TRBD2. Germline-derived CDR1 and CDR2 are SEHNR and FQNEAQ (reference sequence). The CDR3 consists of 15 residues.